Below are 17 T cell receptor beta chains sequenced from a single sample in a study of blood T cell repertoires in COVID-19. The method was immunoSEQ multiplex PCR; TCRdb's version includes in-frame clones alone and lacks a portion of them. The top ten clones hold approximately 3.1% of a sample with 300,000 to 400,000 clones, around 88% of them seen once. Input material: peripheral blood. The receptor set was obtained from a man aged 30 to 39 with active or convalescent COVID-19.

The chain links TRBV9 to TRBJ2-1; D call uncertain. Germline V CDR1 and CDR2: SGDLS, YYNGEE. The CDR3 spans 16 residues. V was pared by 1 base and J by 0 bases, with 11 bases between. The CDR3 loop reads CASSVRQAASYNEQFF. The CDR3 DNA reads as TGTGCCAGCAGCGTACGTCAAGCTGCCTCCTACAATGAGCAGTTCTTC.

CDR3 nucleotides: TGTGCCAGCAGCTCCGCCCCTATAGATACAGATACGCAGTATTTT. It is translated as CASSSAPIDTDTQYF. The genes are TRBV6-2 or TRBV6-3 and TRBJ2-3, with D hard to call. Germline V CDR1 and CDR2: MNHEY, SVGEGT. V was pared by 6 bases and J by 3 bases, with 16 bases between. The CDR3 sequence is 15 residues long.

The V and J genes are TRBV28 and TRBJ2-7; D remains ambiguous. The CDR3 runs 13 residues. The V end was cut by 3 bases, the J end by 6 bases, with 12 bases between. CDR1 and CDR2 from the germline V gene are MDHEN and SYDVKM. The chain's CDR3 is CASSLTARSEQYF. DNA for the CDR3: TGTGCCAGCAGTTTGACTGCCCGCAGCGAGCAGTACTTC.

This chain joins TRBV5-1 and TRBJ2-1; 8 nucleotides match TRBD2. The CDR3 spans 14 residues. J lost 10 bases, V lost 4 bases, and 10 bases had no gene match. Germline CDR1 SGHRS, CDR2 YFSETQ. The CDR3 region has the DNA TGCGCCAGCAGCCCGGGGGGGGCGCGTTCAGAGCAGTTCTTC. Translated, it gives CASSPGGARSEQFF. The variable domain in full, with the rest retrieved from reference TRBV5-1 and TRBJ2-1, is KAGVTQTPRYLIKTRGQQVTLSCSPISGHRSVSWYQQTPGQGLQFLFEYFSETQRNKGNFPGRFSGRQFSNSRSEMNVSTLELGDSALYLCASSPGGARSEQFFGPGTRLTVL.

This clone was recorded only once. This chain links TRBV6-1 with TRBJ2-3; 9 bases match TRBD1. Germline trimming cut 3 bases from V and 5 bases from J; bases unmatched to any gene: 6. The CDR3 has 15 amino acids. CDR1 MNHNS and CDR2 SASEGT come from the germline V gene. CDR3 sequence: CASSDRGQGQDTQYF. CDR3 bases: TGTGCCAGCAGTGACAGGGGACAGGGTCAAGATACGCAGTATTTT.

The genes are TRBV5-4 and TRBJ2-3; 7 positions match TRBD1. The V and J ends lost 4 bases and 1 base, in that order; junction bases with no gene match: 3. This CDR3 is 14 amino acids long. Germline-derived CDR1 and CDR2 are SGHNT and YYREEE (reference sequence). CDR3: CASSAGQGTDTQYF. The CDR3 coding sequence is TGTGCCAGCAGCGCAGGACAGGGCACAGATACGCAGTATTTT. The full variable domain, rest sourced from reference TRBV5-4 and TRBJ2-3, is ETGVTQSPTHLIKTRGQQVTLRCSSQSGHNTVSWYQQALGQGPQFIFQYYREEENGRGNFPPRFSGLQFPNYSSELNVNALELDDSALYLCASSAGQGTDTQYFGPGTRLTVL.

The CDR3 region is CASSLVGGSETQYF. CDR3 bases: TGTGCCAGCAGCTTGGTGGGCGGGAGTGAGACCCAGTACTTC. The chain combines TRBV5-5 with TRBJ2-5; 7 nucleotides line up with TRBD2. The length of the CDR3 is 14 residues. The trim removed 0 bases at V and 5 bases at J, leaving 4 bases unmatched. Germline CDR1 reads SGHKS; CDR2 reads YYEKEE (reference sequence).

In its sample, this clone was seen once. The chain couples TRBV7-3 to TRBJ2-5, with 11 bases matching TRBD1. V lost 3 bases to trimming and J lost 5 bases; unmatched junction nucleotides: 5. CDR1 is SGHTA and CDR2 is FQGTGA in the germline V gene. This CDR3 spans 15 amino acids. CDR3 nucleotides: TGTGCCAGCAGCTTTGGGACAGGGGGTTGGGAGACCCAGTACTTC. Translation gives CASSFGTGGWETQYF.

This chain's CDR3 is CASSFPGSTNEKLFF. Written as DNA, the CDR3 is TGTGCCAGCAGTTTCCCAGGGTCAACTAATGAAAAACTGTTTTTT. The chain employs TRBV5-4 and TRBJ1-4, with D possibly TRBD1 on 5 matching bases. Germline lookup yields CDR1 SGHNT and CDR2 YYREEE (reference sequence). Trimming shortened V by 5 bases and J by 0 bases, and 11 bases separated the two germline ends. The CDR3 is made up of 15 amino acids.

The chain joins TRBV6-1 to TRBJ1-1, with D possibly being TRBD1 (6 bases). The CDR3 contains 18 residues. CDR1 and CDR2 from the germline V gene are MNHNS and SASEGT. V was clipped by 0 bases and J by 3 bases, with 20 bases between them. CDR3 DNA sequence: TGTGCCAGCAGTGAAGCACCTGGGGGGGCTCTTGGGGACACTGAAGCTTTCTTT. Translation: CASSEAPGGALGDTEAFF.

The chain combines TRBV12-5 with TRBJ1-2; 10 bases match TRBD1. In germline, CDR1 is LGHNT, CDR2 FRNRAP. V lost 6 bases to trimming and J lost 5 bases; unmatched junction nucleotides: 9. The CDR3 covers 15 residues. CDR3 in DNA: TGTGCTAGTGGGAGACCGGGACAGGGGACGTATGGCTACACCTTC. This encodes CASGRPGQGTYGYTF.

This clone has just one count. Here the CDR3 reads CASSAGQSPTSPLHF. The CDR3 DNA sequence: TGTGCCAGCAGCGCCGGACAGAGTCCTACTTCACCCCTCCACTTT. This sequence joins TRBV13 and TRBJ1-6; D may be TRBD1 (6 bases). Germline V gives CDR1 PRHDT, CDR2 FYEKMQ (reference sequence). There are 15 residues in the CDR3. V was cut by 5 bases and J by 9 bases, with 17 bases left in between.

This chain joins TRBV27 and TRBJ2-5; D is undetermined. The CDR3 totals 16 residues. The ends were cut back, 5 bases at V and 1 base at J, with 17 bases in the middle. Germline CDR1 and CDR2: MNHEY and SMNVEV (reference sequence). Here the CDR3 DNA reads TGTGCCAGCAGTCCTCGCGTGTCCTCAACCCAAGAGACCCAGTACTTC. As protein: CASSPRVSSTQETQYF.

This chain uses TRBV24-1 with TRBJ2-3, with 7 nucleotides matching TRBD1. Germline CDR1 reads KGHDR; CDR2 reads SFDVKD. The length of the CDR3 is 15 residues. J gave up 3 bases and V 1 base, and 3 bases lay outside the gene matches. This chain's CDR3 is CATSDLGRGTDTQYF. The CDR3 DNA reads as TGTGCCACCAGTGATTTAGGCAGGGGGACAGATACGCAGTATTTT.

CDR3 sequence reads: CASSPGTGYLYF. CDR3 bases: TGCGCCAGCAGCCCCGGGACAGGGTATCTATATTTT. The chain recombines TRBV5-1 with TRBJ1-3; 9 nucleotides match TRBD1. The CDR3 loop spans 12 amino acids. The V gene's germline CDR1 is SGHRS and CDR2 YFSETQ. J was trimmed by 14 bases and V by 4 bases; bases with no gene match: 7.

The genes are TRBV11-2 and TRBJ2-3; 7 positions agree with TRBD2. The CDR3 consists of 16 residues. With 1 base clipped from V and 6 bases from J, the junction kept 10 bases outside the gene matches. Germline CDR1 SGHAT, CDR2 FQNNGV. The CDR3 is CASSLGGRARWDTQYF. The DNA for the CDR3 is TGTGCCAGCAGCTTAGGAGGGAGGGCTCGTTGGGATACGCAGTATTTT.

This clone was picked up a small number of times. The CDR3 DNA reads as TGTGCCAGCAGTTACTCGTTTCGACAATATAGCAATCAGCCCCAGCATTTT. This encodes CASSYSFRQYSNQPQHF. This chain joins TRBV6-2 or TRBV6-3 and TRBJ1-5; D is undetermined. CDR1 MNHEY and CDR2 SVGEGT come from the germline V gene. The CDR3 loop spans 17 amino acids. V lost 0 bases, J lost 0 bases, and 12 bases lay in between.